Sequencing of this T cell receptor (beta chain) was carried out in a study of T cells after yellow fever vaccination. The CDR3 is 13 amino acids. MiXCR, applied by TCRdb to the 5' RACE reads, yields one record per CDR3 protein. The profile shows about 150,000 distinct CDR3 sequences, 6.2% of them singletons. A note on this clonotype: It may be a read error: a sequence one base away is much more abundant.

The rearrangement uses TRBV12-3 or TRBV12-4 and TRBJ1-4, with 8 bases identical to TRBD1. The sequence was obtained from a young man who received the YFV17D yellow fever vaccine. The sample was CD4+ T cells sorted from PBMCs, taken on the day of the first yellow fever vaccination. The CDR3 DNA reads as TGTTCCAGCAGTCTTGGACAGGGAGAAAAACTGTTTTTT. Its protein product is CSSSLGQGEKLFF.